One and the same sample provided the 8 T cell receptor beta chains below, sequenced in a study of vaccination and CD4 T cells after COVID-19. Once obtained from cultured CD4+ T cells, the DNA was sequenced using the Oncomine TCR Beta short-read assay. TCRdb passed the PCR reads through MiXCR, listing each CDR3 protein once. The sample lists approximately 20,000 distinct CDR3 sequences; 70% were seen once. Treatment defined: roughly ten-day PBMC culture with coronavirus spike peptide pools or control peptides (ViraFEST assay). Their cognate antigens are unknown. The sequencing sample was made of CD4+ T cells from blood, cultured in vitro. These receptors came from a human donor who had recovered from COVID-19.

This chain connects TRBV19 to TRBJ1-3, with D unresolved. The CDR3 consists of 12 residues. V was pared by 2 bases and J by 1 base, with 0 bases between. Germline V lookup: CDR1 LNHDA, CDR2 SQIVND (reference sequence). The CDR3 nucleotides are TGTGCCAGTAGTATATCTGGAAACACCATATATTTT. Protein: CASSISGNTIYF.

By sample fraction, this clonotype is medium-sized. J is TRBJ2-4 and V is TRBV6-1; 7 positions match TRBD1. CDR1 is MNHNS and CDR2 is SASEGT in the germline V gene. The CDR3 has 14 amino acids. Trimming cost V 6 bases and J 2 bases; bases outside gene matches: 4. CDR3 bases: TGTGCCAGCAGGATGGACAGGTCCAAAAACATTCAGTACTTC. This sequence encodes CASRMDRSKNIQYF.

The CDR3 DNA reads as TGTGCCAGCAGTGATAGGACGGGCCATGAAGCTTTCTTT. It translates to CASSDRTGHEAFF. The J gene is TRBJ1-1, the V gene TRBV6-1, with D unresolved. The germline V gene has CDR1 MNHNS and CDR2 SASEGT. The CDR3 is 13 amino acids. V was cut by 3 bases and J by 7 bases, with 12 bases left in between.

In its sample, this clonotype was seen once. The chain joins TRBV6-4 to TRBJ2-1, with 10 bases lining up with TRBD2. Germline V lookup: CDR1 MRHNA, CDR2 SNTAGT. There are 14 residues in the CDR3. J was trimmed by 11 bases and V by 1 base; bases with no gene match: 5. CDR3: CASSDFTSGTKQFF. CDR3 in DNA: TGTGCCAGCAGTGACTTTACTAGCGGGACAAAGCAGTTCTTC.

The rearrangement links TRBV21-1 to TRBJ2-5. TRBV21-1 is listed as a pseudogene. This CDR3 has 15 residues. The CDR3, as DNA: TGTGCCAGCAGACTAAAAAAGCATCGATGGGAGACCCAGTACTTC. This gives the protein CASRLKKHRWETQYF.

The J gene is TRBJ2-1, the V gene TRBV4-1, with 12 bases matching TRBD2. In germline, CDR1 is MGHRA, CDR2 YSYEKL. The length of the CDR3 is 18 residues. Trimming removed 2 bases from V and 0 bases from J; junction bases left unmatched: 5. The CDR3 DNA reads as TGCGCCAGCAGCCAACAACTAGCGGGAGGCCTCTCCTACAATGAGCAGTTCTTC. Translation gives CASSQQLAGGLSYNEQFF.

This chain links TRBV12-3 or TRBV12-4 with TRBJ1-1; D call uncertain. The CDR3 is 14 amino acids. V was pared by 0 bases and J by 2 bases, with 7 bases between. As DNA, the CDR3 is TGTGCCAGCAGTTTAGCAGGGTTTAACACTGAAGCTTTCTTT. It translates to CASSLAGFNTEAFF.

The CDR3 DNA reads TGTGCCAGCAGTGAAAGCTTAAAGGCGGGACAGGGGAGGCCCCAGCATTTT. Translating it yields CASSESLKAGQGRPQHF. This sequence joins TRBV2 and TRBJ1-5; the match to TRBD1 covers 10 bases. The V gene's germline CDR1 is SNHLY and CDR2 FYNNEI. This CDR3 is built from 17 residues. The ends lost 2 bases at V and 9 bases at J; junction bases unmatched: 13.